This passage covers 22 T cell receptor beta chains from one sample sequenced in a study of blood T cell repertoires in COVID-19. Profiling relied on immunoSEQ multiplex PCR, and the TCRdb table lists in-frame clones only, not all of them. The sample lists roughly 43,000 clones, more than 80% occurring once. Specimen: peripheral blood. These receptor sequences come from a man aged 55-75 years with active COVID-19.

This chain joins TRBV19 and TRBJ2-7, with 8 bases aligning to TRBD2. The CDR3 extends over 15 amino acids. The germline CDR1 and CDR2 sequences are LNHDA and SQIVND (reference sequence). Unmatched junction bases numbered 9, after V lost 7 bases and J lost 1 base. CDR3 bases: TGTGCCAGTACCCTAGGGGCGGGAGGATCCTACGAGCAGTACTTC. Translated, it gives CASTLGAGGSYEQYF.

The chain links TRBV3-1 (or the pseudogene TRBV3-2) to TRBJ1-4; D is unclear. This CDR3 is 13 amino acids long. Per germline, CDR1 LGHDT and CDR2 YNNKEL (reference sequence). V shed 4 bases and J shed 3 bases, with 6 bases lying between them. CDR3 sequence (DNA): TGTGCCAGCAGCCTAGCCCCTAATGAAAAACTGTTTTTT. The encoded protein is CASSLAPNEKLFF.

V and J are TRBV28 and TRBJ1-5, with 7 bases lining up with TRBD1. Trimming cost V 5 bases and J 3 bases; bases outside gene matches: 7. From germline, CDR1 is MDHEN and CDR2 SYDVKM. The CDR3 spans 15 residues. For the CDR3, the DNA is TGTGCCAGCAGTACCGGACAGGTTTACAATCAGCCCCAGCATTTT. It encodes CASSTGQVYNQPQHF.

The chain is built from TRBV5-6 and TRBJ1-2; D remains ambiguous. The CDR3 runs to 14 residues. Trimming took 0 bases from V and 8 from J, leaving 14 bases between them. Per the germline V gene, CDR1 is SGHDT and CDR2 is YYEEEE. As DNA, the CDR3 is TGTGCCAGCAGCTTGGTAGAGGGCTGGGAAGGCTACACCTTC. It translates to CASSLVEGWEGYTF.

The rearrangement links TRBV20-1 to TRBJ2-7; TRBD2 agrees at 10 bases. The CDR3 is 14 residues long. The junction had 7 bases not matched to a gene; V was cut back by 3 bases and J by 5 bases. Per the germline V gene, CDR1 is DFQATT and CDR2 is SNEGSKA (reference sequence). For the CDR3, the DNA is TGCAGTGCTAGTTCGTCTAGCGGGAGTGACGAGCAGTACTTC. Protein sequence: CSASSSSGSDEQYF.

The chain is built from TRBV28 and TRBJ1-3; 10 positions agree with TRBD1. Germline CDR1 is MDHEN and CDR2 is SYDVKM. This CDR3 spans 16 amino acids. V was pared by 1 base and J by 6 bases, with 6 bases of the junction left unmatched. The CDR3 spells CASSLFQGQGENTIYF. DNA for the CDR3: TGTGCCAGCAGTTTATTCCAAGGACAGGGGGAAAACACCATATATTTT. Based on the CDR3 plus reference TRBV28 and TRBJ1-3, the full variable domain is DVKVTQSSRYLVKRTGEKVFLECVQDMDHENMFWYRQDPGLGLRLIYFSYDVKMKEKGDIPEGYSVSREKKERFSLILESASTNQTSMYLCASSLFQGQGENTIYFGEGSWLTVV.

J is TRBJ2-5 and V is TRBV5-1; D call uncertain. Germline loops: CDR1 SGHRS, CDR2 YFSETQ. This CDR3 spans 11 amino acids. The germline V and J ends were trimmed by 3 bases and 2 bases, with 2 bases remaining between them. CDR3 region: CASSSQETQYF. In DNA, the CDR3 is TGCGCCAGCAGCTCTCAAGAGACCCAGTACTTC.

The rearrangement links TRBV7-9 to TRBJ2-1; TRBD2 agrees at 14 bases. There are 13 residues in the CDR3. Germline CDR1 SEHNR, CDR2 FQNEAQ (reference sequence). J was trimmed by 16 bases and V by 5 bases; bases with no gene match: 7. CDR3 in DNA: TGTGCCAGCAGCCCGGGACTAGCGGGAGCCCGATTCTTC. This gives the protein CASSPGLAGARFF.

V is TRBV4-3 and J is TRBJ2-7; 7 bases align to TRBD2. The CDR3 length is 15 residues. The V gene end was trimmed by 0 bases and the J gene end by 3 bases; junction bases not matched to a gene: 5. CDR1 and CDR2 from the germline V gene are LGHNA and YSLEER. The CDR3 reads CASSQEIGRNYEQYF. CDR3 nucleotide sequence: TGCGCCAGCAGCCAAGAGATCGGGAGGAACTACGAGCAGTACTTC.

This chain uses TRBV5-1 with TRBJ1-4; D possibly corresponds to TRBD1 (6 bases). V was trimmed by 4 bases and J by 0 bases, leaving 10 bases between them. Germline V gene data show CDR1 as SGHRS and CDR2 as YFSETQ. The CDR3 has 15 amino acids. CDR3 in amino acids: CASSPDSPTNEKLFF. CDR3 coding DNA: TGCGCCAGCAGCCCGGACAGTCCAACTAATGAAAAACTGTTTTTT.

This chain links TRBV24-1 with TRBJ2-3; maybe TRBD2 (5 bases). The CDR3 covers 14 residues. The V end lost 4 bases, the J end lost 7 bases, and 14 bases lay between the germline ends. Looked up from germline, CDR1 is KGHDR and CDR2 is SFDVKD. CDR3 nucleotide sequence: TGTGCCACCAGTGACTCGGGAAACGTAAATACGCAGTATTTT. As protein: CATSDSGNVNTQYF.

This chain uses TRBV4-1 with TRBJ2-7, with 9 bases aligning to TRBD1. V lost 4 bases and J lost 4; bases outside the gene matches: 2. The CDR3 is 13 amino acids. Germline CDR1 reads MGHRA; CDR2 reads YSYEKL. The CDR3 reads CASSLGTGYEQYF. CDR3 nucleotide sequence: TGCGCCAGCAGCCTTGGGACAGGGTACGAGCAGTACTTC.

V is TRBV7-9 and J is TRBJ2-1; 8 bases map to TRBD1. Unmatched junction bases numbered 12, after V lost 5 bases and J lost 6 bases. In germline, CDR1 is SEHNR, CDR2 FQNEAQ (reference sequence). The CDR3 length is 16 residues. CDR3 sequence: CASSHLQGVGTNEQFF. The CDR3 nucleotides read TGTGCCAGCAGCCACCTACAGGGGGTTGGAACCAATGAGCAGTTCTTC.

The chain joins TRBV7-3 to TRBJ2-3, with 11 bases lining up with TRBD2. The CDR3 consists of 15 residues. CDR1 is SGHTA, CDR2 FQGTGA, per germline. The junction had 3 bases not matched to a gene; V was cut back by 1 base and J by 6 bases. In DNA form, the CDR3 reads TGTGCCAGCAGCTTAATAGCGGGAGGGCGGGATACGCAGTATTTT. Translation: CASSLIAGGRDTQYF. Variable domain in full (rest from reference TRBV7-3 and TRBJ2-3): GAGVSQTPSNKVTEKGKYVELRCDPISGHTALYWYRQSLGQGPEFLIYFQGTGAADDSGLPNDRFFAVRPEGSVSTLKIQRTERGDSAVYLCASSLIAGGRDTQYFGPGTRLTVL.

This clone was seen a single time. The rearrangement uses TRBV5-1 and TRBJ1-3; 7 nucleotides agree with TRBD1. The germline CDR1 and CDR2 sequences are SGHRS and YFSETQ. There are 15 residues in the CDR3. The ends lost 1 base at V and 4 bases at J; junction bases unmatched: 5. The CDR3 protein is CASSLRQGLGNTIYF. DNA of the CDR3: TGCGCCAGCAGCTTGCGACAGGGTTTGGGAAACACCATATATTTT.

This rearrangement joins TRBV6-5 to TRBJ2-5, with D possibly matching TRBD1 (5 bases). Trimming took 0 bases from V and 9 from J, leaving 14 bases between them. From germline, CDR1 is MNHEY and CDR2 SVGAGI. This CDR3 contains 14 residues. The CDR3 here is CASSYSEQGLAQYF. DNA for the CDR3: TGTGCCAGCAGTTACTCTGAGCAGGGATTGGCCCAGTACTTC.

This sequence joins TRBV6-2 or TRBV6-3 and TRBJ2-5; D may be TRBD2 (5 bases). The CDR3 spans 13 residues. V dropped 4 bases and J dropped 5 bases, with 11 bases sitting between them. Germline V gene data show CDR1 as MNHEY and CDR2 as SVGEGT. The DNA for the CDR3 is TGTGCCAGCAGTTGGATCGGGAAGGAGACCCAGTACTTC. Its protein is CASSWIGKETQYF.

The V and J genes are TRBV19 and TRBJ1-2, with D perhaps matching TRBD1 (5 bases). Trimming stripped 4 bases from V and 5 bases from J, with 23 bases between. The germline V gene encodes CDR1 LNHDA and CDR2 SQIVND (reference sequence). The CDR3 length is 17 residues. The CDR3 reads CASSNLRKTELMYGYTF. In DNA form, the CDR3 reads TGTGCCAGTAGTAATCTTCGCAAGACAGAATTAATGTATGGCTACACCTTC.

The genes are TRBV5-4 and TRBJ2-3; 8 bases agree with TRBD1. Germline trimming cut 5 bases from V and 8 bases from J; bases unmatched to any gene: 13. The CDR3 is made up of 15 amino acids. Per the germline V gene, CDR1 is SGHNT and CDR2 is YYREEE (reference sequence). The chain's CDR3 is CASRYQQGAAGTQYF. In DNA form, the CDR3 reads TGTGCCAGCAGGTATCAGCAGGGGGCAGCGGGTACGCAGTATTTT.

The chain employs TRBV6-5 and TRBJ2-7; weak D call: TRBD1 (5 bases). Deletions cut 6 bases from V and 3 bases from J, with 15 bases between. This CDR3 has 14 amino acids. From germline, CDR1 is MNHEY and CDR2 SVGAGI. The CDR3 region has the DNA TGTGCCAGCAGCCTCACCCAGGGCTACTACGAGCAGTACTTC. Translation: CASSLTQGYYEQYF.

The rearrangement uses TRBV28 and TRBJ2-7; the match to TRBD1 covers 7 bases. The germline V gene encodes CDR1 MDHEN and CDR2 SYDVKM. This CDR3 region has 15 residues. With 4 bases clipped from V and 2 bases from J, the junction kept 8 bases outside the gene matches. In nucleotides, the CDR3 is TGTGCCAGCAGTTCTAGGGGGACAGCGACCTACGAGCAGTACTTC. Translation: CASSSRGTATYEQYF.

The chain links TRBV2 to TRBJ2-5, with 8 bases matching TRBD1. The CDR3 is 12 residues long. Per germline, CDR1 SNHLY and CDR2 FYNNEI. V gave up 4 bases and J gave up 5 bases; unmatched junction bases: 0. The CDR3 DNA is TGTGCCAGCAGTGGACAGGGGGAGACCCAGTACTTC. It yields the protein CASSGQGETQYF. The full variable domain, completed using reference TRBV2 and TRBJ2-5, is EPEVTQTPSHQVTQMGQEVILRCVPISNHLYFYWYRQILGQKVEFLVSFYNNEISEKSEIFDDQFSVERPDGSNFTLKIRSTKLEDSAMYFCASSGQGETQYFGPGTRLLVL.